These 15 T cell receptor beta chains were all obtained from the same sample, sequenced in a study of cytomegalovirus exposure and HLA in healthy donors. Both 60 Vbeta primers and 13 Jbeta primers went into the PCR. The protocol was immunoSEQ multiplex PCR, while the TCRdb copy is restricted to in-frame clones and leaves out a portion. The sample records under 200,000 clones, roughly 85% being singletons. The sample consisted of PBMCs. These receptors originate from a woman in her 30s in good health and CMV-seropositive.

This clone was counted a few times. The V and J genes are TRBV4-1 and TRBJ2-7, with 8 nucleotides matching TRBD2. The CDR3 sequence is 18 residues long. Germline CDR1 reads MGHRA; CDR2 reads YSYEKL. V gave up 1 base and J gave up 4 bases; unmatched junction bases: 15. The CDR3 sequence: CASSQGRLVPGLGYEQYF. The CDR3 DNA is TGCGCCAGCAGCCAAGGTCGCCTTGTCCCGGGACTAGGTTACGAGCAGTACTTC.

Only a few counts were recorded for this clone. This sequence joins TRBV2 and TRBJ2-2; perhaps TRBD2 as D (6 bases). Trimming removed 7 bases at V and 0 bases at J, with 9 bases between. Germline V gene lookup returns CDR1 SNHLY and CDR2 FYNNEI. The CDR3 has 14 amino acids. CDR3 loop: CASTGGPNTGELFF. The CDR3 bases are TGTGCCAGCACTGGAGGGCCGAACACCGGGGAGCTGTTTTTT.

This chain connects TRBV11-3 to TRBJ2-1; 11 bases agree with TRBD2. With 6 bases clipped from V and 0 bases from J, the junction kept 13 bases outside the gene matches. CDR3 length equals 19 residues. The germline V gene encodes CDR1 SGHNT and CDR2 YENEEA. DNA for the CDR3: TGTGCCAGCAGTCAGGGAGGGCTAGCGGGAGGCCACTCCTACAATGAGCAGTTCTTC. Translated, it gives CASSQGGLAGGHSYNEQFF.

The rearrangement joins TRBV2 to TRBJ1-3; 7 bases align to TRBD1. Germline CDR1 is SNHLY and CDR2 is FYNNEI. After removal of 6 bases from V and 3 bases from J, the junction contained 5 bases not matched to a gene. CDR3 length: 14 residues. The CDR3 loop reads CASRRQGYGNTIYF. The CDR3 DNA reads TGTGCCAGCAGACGACAGGGATATGGAAACACCATATATTTT.

The V and J genes are TRBV10-3 and TRBJ2-1, with D perhaps matching TRBD2 (5 bases). V was clipped by 6 bases and J by 8 bases, with 14 bases between them. Germline CDR1 ENHRY, CDR2 SYGVKD. The CDR3 runs 13 residues. In DNA form, the CDR3 reads TGTGCCATCAGGAGGGCCGTCCGCGATGAGCAGTTCTTC. The encoded protein is CAIRRAVRDEQFF.

This clone was observed a single time. The chain couples TRBV29-1 to TRBJ1-4, with no clear D. Germline CDR1 is SQVTM and CDR2 is ANQGSEA. V was shortened by 4 bases and J by 4 bases, with 10 bases between the two germline ends. The CDR3 is 13 residues long. The CDR3, as DNA: TGCAGCGTTGGGAGGGATGGTAATGAAAAACTGTTTTTT. Amino acid sequence: CSVGRDGNEKLFF.

CDR3 in amino acids: CASSRRTVGGEQYF. CDR3 sequence (DNA): TGTGCCAGCAGCCGACGGACAGTCGGCGGGGAGCAGTACTTC. V gene TRBV2 combines with J gene TRBJ2-7; tentative D call: TRBD1 (6 bases). The ends were cut back, 6 bases at V and 7 bases at J, with 19 bases in the middle. Germline lookup yields CDR1 SNHLY and CDR2 FYNNEI. The CDR3 extends over 14 amino acids.

The rearrangement links TRBV2 to TRBJ1-4; no definite D call. CDR1 and CDR2 (germline): SNHLY, FYNNEI. V was shortened by 9 bases and J by 6 bases, with 20 bases between the two germline ends. The CDR3 covers 15 residues. The CDR3 DNA sequence: TGTGCCAGTGAGTCTGCCGGGTTATTAGATGAAAAACTGTTTTTT. Protein sequence: CASESAGLLDEKLFF.

The chain recombines TRBV28 with TRBJ1-2, with 7 nucleotides matching TRBD1. Looked up from germline, CDR1 is MDHEN and CDR2 is SYDVKM. Trimming removed 5 bases from V and 4 bases from J; junction bases left unmatched: 10. This CDR3 is built from 15 residues. The CDR3 here is CASSPPGQASYGYTF. CDR3 sequence (DNA): TGTGCCAGCAGTCCCCCTGGACAGGCTTCCTATGGCTACACCTTC.

The chain joins TRBV5-1 to TRBJ1-6; 8 bases are a match to TRBD1. Trimming took 2 bases from V and 7 from J; bases not matched to a gene: 2. This CDR3 spans 14 amino acids. Germline V CDR1 and CDR2: SGHRS, YFSETQ. The CDR3 loop is CASSFYRGNSPLHF. In DNA, the CDR3 is TGCGCCAGCAGCTTCTACAGGGGGAATTCACCCCTCCACTTT.

This clone was recorded once. CDR3 sequence (DNA): TGTGCCTGGATTGGGGGGGGCTCAGCGAACACCGGGGAGCTGTTTTTT. This gives the protein CAWIGGGSANTGELFF. The chain is built from TRBV30 and TRBJ2-2; D possibly corresponds to TRBD2 (7 bases). Germline V gene sequence: CDR1 GTSNPN, CDR2 SVGIG (reference sequence). The V and J ends lost 4 bases and 0 bases respectively, with 15 bases between them. The CDR3 covers 16 residues.

The chain combines TRBV7-9 with TRBJ1-1, with D perhaps TRBD1 (5 bases). The CDR3 runs 15 residues. The V end was cut by 3 bases, the J end by 1 base, with 12 bases between. CDR1 SEHNR and CDR2 FQNEAQ come from the germline V gene (reference sequence). The CDR3 loop is CASSLSGLKNTEAFF. In DNA form, the CDR3 reads TGTGCCAGCAGCTTGTCGGGACTCAAGAACACTGAAGCTTTCTTT.

This chain joins TRBV11-2 and TRBJ2-1; 10 bases are shared with TRBD2. V lost 1 base, J lost 4 bases, and 7 bases stayed unmatched. This CDR3 has 17 amino acids. Germline CDR1 SGHAT, CDR2 FQNNGV. The CDR3 DNA reads TGTGCCAGCAGCTTAGGAGGGCTAGCGGGGGTTTACAATGAGCAGTTCTTC. Protein: CASSLGGLAGVYNEQFF.

The chain couples TRBV13 to TRBJ1-5, with D possibly being TRBD1 (6 bases). The CDR3 consists of 13 residues. Germline values: CDR1 PRHDT, CDR2 FYEKMQ (reference sequence). Trimming left V 5 bases short and J 9 bases short, with 14 bases between. CDR3 amino acids: CASSPRGMGPQHF. The CDR3 region has the DNA TGTGCCAGCAGCCCTAGGGGGATGGGGCCCCAGCATTTT.

The chain has TRBV27 and TRBJ1-4, with 7 bases matching TRBD1. The CDR3 runs 16 residues. The J segment lost 5 bases and the V segment lost 4 bases, leaving 10 bases of the junction unmatched. Germline CDR1 and CDR2: MNHEY and SMNVEV (reference sequence). CDR3 protein: CASSSIEGASNEKLFF. The CDR3 coding sequence is TGTGCCAGCAGTTCCATCGAGGGGGCGAGCAATGAAAAACTGTTTTTT.